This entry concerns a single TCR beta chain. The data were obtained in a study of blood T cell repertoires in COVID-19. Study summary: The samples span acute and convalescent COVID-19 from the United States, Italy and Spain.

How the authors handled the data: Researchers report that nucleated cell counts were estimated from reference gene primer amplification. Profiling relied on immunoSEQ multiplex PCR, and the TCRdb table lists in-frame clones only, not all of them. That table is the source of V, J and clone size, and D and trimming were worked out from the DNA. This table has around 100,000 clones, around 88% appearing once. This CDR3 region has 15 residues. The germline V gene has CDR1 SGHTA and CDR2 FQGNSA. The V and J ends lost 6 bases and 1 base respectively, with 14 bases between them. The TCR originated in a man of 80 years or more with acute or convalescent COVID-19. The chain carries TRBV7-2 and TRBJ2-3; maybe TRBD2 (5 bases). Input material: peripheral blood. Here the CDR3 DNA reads TGTGCCAGCAGTTCTGGTCCTAGCCGCACAGATACGCAGTATTTT. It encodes CASSSGPSRTDTQYF.